The rows below give T cell receptor beta chains drawn from one sample of a study of OX40 agonist ivuxolimab in advanced cancers. Only in-frame clones appear in the TCRdb table, and some are missing; sequencing was by immunoSEQ multiplex PCR. The data hold over 5,500 clones, with approximately 94% observed a single time. Sequences were derived from CD4+ or CD8+ T cells sorted from blood, sampled in a trial of the OX40 agonist ivuxolimab. These receptors came from an adult with an advanced solid tumor such as melanoma, head and neck, liver or kidney cancer. The conserved cysteine and the conserved F or W are not part of the CDR3 here. A D gene is named only where the DNA matches it firmly.

TRBV30,-,AWSSGAGYT
TRBV10-3,-,AIGNRGEYTEAF
TRBV4-2,-,ASSQPQRYNEQF
TRBV7-6,-,ASSLIPLTAAGNQPQH
TRBV12-5,-,ASARVGSSYNSPLH
TRBV11-2,-,ASSLSPGPGEQY
TRBV6-6,-,ASEDRAYEQY
TRBV10-3,TRBD1,ATRSLSTGGSGTEAF
TRBV10-1,-,ASGEGYEQY
TRBV5-1,-,ASSLVPNNQPQH
TRBV6-6,-,ASSYSRVGSGYT
TRBV7-9,-,ASSPAAIAVLT
TRBV19,-,ASSPAAGPIYEQY
TRBV4-1,TRBD1,ASSPQGDRDYGYT
TRBV5-4,TRBD1,ASSRQGAPYEQY
TRBV5-4,TRBD2,ASSLEVTSGRDTQY
TRBV7-3,-,ASSLGPSLGEGGYT
TRBV11-2,-,ASSSLYTGELF
TRBV6-4,-,ASRGLTGHSGNTIY
TRBV5-1,-,ASSLVAGPTQETQY
TRBV5-1,-,ASSSTGNSNEQF
TRBV10-3,-,AISESEWGFSGNTIY
TRBV5-1,-,ASSFREGNTEAF
TRBV7-3,TRBD2,ASSLSPSGTSGTDTQY
TRBV29-1,-,SSADETQY
TRBV2,-,ASRLIPDQPQH
TRBV27,TRBD1,ATQPRDSVMFGADTQY
TRBV7-2,-,ASSLGMGAGELF
TRBV19,TRBD1,ASSQKVGTGANEQF
TRBV11-2,TRBD1,ASSLGGTGGFEKLF
TRBV19,-,ASSTQGTQPQH
TRBV4-2,-,ASSQVWANPYEQY
TRBV6-5,-,ASSWKQGYGYT
TRBV6-5,TRBD2,VSSYSSGNYEQY
TRBV2,-,ASSEALGGRELF
TRBV6-6,TRBD1,ASSSPGGGGYT
TRBV29-1,-,SVGVGYEQY
TRBV28,-,ASSLRGYEQY
TRBV28,-,ASSLLGTFSSYEQY
TRBV7-3,-,ASSDSETTKSSYNEQF
TRBV10-3,TRBD1,AITSAQGAIDTQY
TRBV30,-,AWSILEIKRETQY
TRBV28,-,ASNGNPTYEQY
TRBV19,TRBD1,ASSEDRGREKLF
TRBV6-1,-,AIGTLAYGYT
TRBV27,TRBD1,ASSRSWDRGAYEQY
TRBV4-1,-,ASSQFRSSYEQY
TRBV7-9,TRBD1,ASNDQGVSYNEQF
TRBV6-5,-,ASSYEYSYQETQY